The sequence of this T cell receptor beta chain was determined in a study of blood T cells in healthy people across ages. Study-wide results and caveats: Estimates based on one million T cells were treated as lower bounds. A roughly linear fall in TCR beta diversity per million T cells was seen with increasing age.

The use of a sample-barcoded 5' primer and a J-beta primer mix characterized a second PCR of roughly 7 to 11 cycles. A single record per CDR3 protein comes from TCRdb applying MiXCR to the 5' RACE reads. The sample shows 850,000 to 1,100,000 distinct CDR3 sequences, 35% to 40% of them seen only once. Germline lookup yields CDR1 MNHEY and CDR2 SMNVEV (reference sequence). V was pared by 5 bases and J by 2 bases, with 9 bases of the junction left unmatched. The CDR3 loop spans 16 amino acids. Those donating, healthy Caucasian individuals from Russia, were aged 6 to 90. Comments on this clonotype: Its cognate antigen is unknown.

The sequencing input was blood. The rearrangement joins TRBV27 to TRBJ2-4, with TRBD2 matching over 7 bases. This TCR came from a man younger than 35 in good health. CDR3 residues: CASSPYQRGPKNIQYF. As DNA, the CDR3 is TGTGCCAGCAGTCCATACCAGCGGGGACCCAAAAACATTCAGTACTTC.